This T cell receptor beta chain was sequenced in a study of blood T cell repertoires in COVID-19. V lost 10 bases, J lost 5 bases, and 6 bases stayed unmatched. The germline V gene encodes CDR1 SGHTA and CDR2 FQGNSA. The CDR3 is 13 amino acids. How the authors handled the data: For nucleated cells, counts were estimated from reference gene primer amplification. Assay used: immunoSEQ multiplex PCR; TCRdb lists only in-frame clones, some missing. D and trimming were read from the DNA, whereas the V and J calls and clone size are those reported in that table. The sample consists of roughly 150,000 clones, 70% to 85% of them appearing once.

Input material: peripheral blood. V is TRBV7-2 and J is TRBJ1-5, with 9 positions matching TRBD1. The TCR sequence derives from a woman between 50 and 59 years old in a cohort sampled during active or convalescent COVID-19. CDR3 DNA: TGTGCCACTGCACAGGGGGCGGATCAGCCCCAGCATTTT. It encodes CATAQGADQPQHF.